This T cell receptor (beta chain) comes out of a study of early T cells in non-severe SARS-CoV-2 infection. Study-level background: Sequencing input comprised bulk RNA from unsorted whole blood; chain pairing was not available. Study-wide results and caveats: Private and CD4 specificities were missed by VDJdb matching, skewed to anti-spike CD8.

This clonotype was picked up many times. What it recognizes is unknown. V lost 4 bases, J lost 0 bases, and 9 bases lay in between. The germline V gene has CDR1 SGHRS and CDR2 YFSETQ. The CDR3 sequence is 14 residues long. Each single cDNA molecule received a unique molecular identifier. TCRdb re-analysed the 5' RACE reads in MiXCR, keeping a single row per CDR3 protein. The sample has 60,000 or so distinct CDR3 sequences, roughly 12% seen once. The rearrangement links TRBV5-1 to TRBJ2-3, with no clear D. This TCR was sampled from an adult who was a healthcare worker with PCR-confirmed SARS-CoV-2 infection or an uninfected control (not recorded which). The sequencing used whole blood, collected at baseline. The CDR3 sequence: CASSPQSSTDTQYF. The CDR3 DNA reads as TGCGCCAGCAGCCCCCAATCTAGCACAGATACGCAGTATTTT. The complete variable domain, with remaining parts taken from reference TRBV5-1 and TRBJ2-3, reads KAGVTQTPRYLIKTRGQQVTLSCSPISGHRSVSWYQQTPGQGLQFLFEYFSETQRNKGNFPGRFSGRQFSNSRSEMNVSTLELGDSALYLCASSPQSSTDTQYFGPGTRLTVL.